Listed here is a single TCR beta chain. Its specificity is not known. V lost 2 bases and J lost 7, with 8 bases in between. CDR1 DFQATT and CDR2 SNEGSKA come from the germline V gene (reference sequence). The CDR3 covers 11 residues. Investigators divided CD4+ cells into CD45RA+ naive and CD45RA-negative memory subsets. Libraries were prepared by immunoSEQ multiplex PCR; TCRdb keeps only in-frame clonotypes and omits some of them. The sample consists of about 1.5 million clones, 95% to 99% of them appearing once. This specimen comes from a study of shared clonotypes between healthy human individuals. Study-level results: There were few donors, and this limited the genetic and exposure-history diversity represented. In a few donors, approximately 5% of naive CD4 clonotypes appeared in common. Compared with clonotypes that all four donors shared, non-shared clonotypes had lower generation probabilities.

The receptor comes from a man younger than 40 in good health. The chain recombines TRBV20-1 with TRBJ1-2; no firm D call. The sample comprised naive CD4+ T cells sorted from blood. Subset specified: CD45RA+ positively selected. The DNA of the CDR3 is TGCAGTGCTAGACTTACGGTTGGCTACACCTTC. The encoded protein is CSARLTVGYTF.